Given below is one T cell receptor (beta chain) in context. The germline gives CDR1 SQVTM, CDR2 ANQGSEA. The CDR3 extends over 12 amino acids. Trimming at V came to 4 bases and at J to 5 bases, leaving 2 bases not matched to a gene. Method: immunoSEQ multiplex PCR; TCRdb's copy keeps in-frame clones and lacks some. There are about 130,000 clones in the sample; 75% to 90% occur only once, and approximately 1% lies in the top ten. The data were obtained in a study of cytomegalovirus exposure and HLA in healthy donors. The receptor was isolated from a woman aged 18-29 years in good health and CMV-seronegative. The sample consisted of PBMCs. The chain employs TRBV29-1 and TRBJ1-2; 9 nucleotides agree with TRBD1. The CDR3 sequence is CSVGQGEYGYTF. The CDR3 DNA sequence: TGCAGCGTTGGACAGGGGGAGTATGGCTACACCTTC.